This T cell receptor beta chain was obtained from a study of T cell repertoires in cytomegalovirus infection. Study in general: Both recently identified HLA-C-restricted and well-studied HLA-B-restricted CMV epitopes were used in the study. It was the public TCR beta signatures that indicated both CMV infection and matching HLA type. Findings and caveats of the study: It was HLA-C-restricted CMV-specific TCR beta clonotypes that dominated the response ex vivo. Adding up the frequency of public TCR beta families identified people who carried CMV plus the relevant HLA.

This clonotype was seen more than once but under ten times. Its antigen is as yet unknown. TCRdb itself ran the reads through MiXCR, one entry per CDR3 protein. The data hold some 500,000 distinct CDR3 sequences, with roughly a third observed a single time. Germline-derived CDR1 and CDR2 are MDHEN and SYDVKM. The CDR3 runs to 14 residues. Germline trimming cut 3 bases from V and 12 bases from J; bases unmatched to any gene: 8. The genes are TRBV28 and TRBJ1-6; 7 bases are shared with TRBD1. The receptor was isolated from a human donor in good health (CMV status not recorded). Some clones in this sample may be carry-over from other donors' samples. This specimen was cultured PBMCs, taken from culture after CMV antigen stimulation. The CDR3 DNA reads as TGTGCCAGCAGTTTTGTCCAGGGGGACGAACCCCTCCACTTT. Amino acid sequence: CASSFVQGDEPLHF.